This T cell receptor (beta chain) was sequenced for a study of cytomegalovirus exposure and HLA in healthy donors. Both 60 Vbeta primers and 13 Jbeta primers went into the PCR. The assay was immunoSEQ multiplex PCR, and TCRdb's table has in-frame clones only and misses some. This sample has approximately 300,000 clones; about four fifths occur once, and the top ten carry about 0.28%. This clone was observed a few times. There are 14 residues in the CDR3. The chain combines TRBV21-1 with TRBJ2-5; the table calls TRBD1, which could not be checked here. TRBV21-1 has pseudogene status. Sequenced sample: PBMCs. This sequence originates from a girl aged 2 to 9 in good health and CMV-seronegative. The CDR3 coding sequence is TGTGCCAGCAGCCCGGGACAGGACCAAGAGACCCAGTACTTC. Protein sequence: CASSPGQDQETQYF.